This T cell receptor (beta chain) comes out of a study of blood T cell repertoires in COVID-19. About the study: Samples came from the United States, Italy and Spain, spanning acute and convalescent COVID-19.

Germline loops: CDR1 LGHNA, CDR2 YNFKEQ. The CDR3 runs to 16 residues. V was pared by 1 base and J by 2 bases, with 12 bases between. Across about two dozen US areas, participants ranged in age from 18 to 89 years. Allocation to cohorts depended on clinical history reported by the participants. Exposed study participants had met a COVID-19 case within 2 weeks before entry. Libraries were prepared by immunoSEQ multiplex PCR; TCRdb keeps only in-frame clonotypes and omits some of them. The sample records approximately 280,000 clones, roughly 80% being singletons. The gene calls are TRBV4-2 and TRBJ1-5; D is unresolved. Source material: PBMCs or T cells enriched from blood (not recorded which). The TCR sequence derives from a man aged 35 to 55 who had been exposed to COVID-19. CDR3 amino acids: CASSQGTDYGNQPQHF. Written as DNA, the CDR3 is TGTGCCAGCAGCCAAGGGACTGACTACGGCAATCAGCCCCAGCATTTT.